The 28 T cell receptor beta chains below come from one sample, sequenced in a study of blood T cell repertoires in COVID-19. The method was immunoSEQ multiplex PCR; TCRdb's version includes in-frame clones alone and lacks a portion of them. The data show tens of thousands of clones, with over 75% seen just once and less than 45% held by the top ten. The specimen sequenced was peripheral blood. These receptors came from a human donor in a cohort sampled during active COVID-19.

The chain has TRBV6-1 and TRBJ2-2; the match to TRBD2 covers 11 bases. The CDR3 runs to 15 residues. Germline CDR1 MNHNS, CDR2 SASEGT. Germline trimming cut 2 bases from V and 6 bases from J; bases unmatched to any gene: 2. This CDR3 reads CASSEFSGGAGELFF. The CDR3 bases are TGTGCCAGCAGTGAATTTAGCGGGGGGGCCGGGGAGCTGTTTTTT.

V is TRBV7-2 and J is TRBJ2-1; 7 nucleotides line up with TRBD2. The CDR3 contains 15 residues. The germline gives CDR1 SGHTA, CDR2 FQGNSA. After removal of 3 bases from V and 4 bases from J, the junction contained 6 bases not matched to a gene. The CDR3 region is CASSFRGTIYNEQFF. The CDR3 region has the DNA TGTGCCAGCAGCTTCCGCGGGACTATTTACAATGAGCAGTTCTTC.

The chain joins TRBV27 to TRBJ1-2; 7 nucleotides agree with TRBD1. The CDR3 has 13 amino acids. From germline, CDR1 is MNHEY and CDR2 SMNVEV (reference sequence). V gave up 6 bases and J gave up 7 bases; unmatched junction bases: 8. CDR3 sequence reads: CASRRTGDRGYTF. DNA of the CDR3: TGTGCCAGCAGGCGAACAGGGGATCGTGGCTACACCTTC.

This clone was detected only a few times. The genes are TRBV6-2 or TRBV6-3 and TRBJ2-7; 10 nucleotides agree with TRBD2. Per germline, CDR1 MNHEY and CDR2 SVGEGT. CDR3 length: 14 amino acids. J lost 7 bases, V lost 5 bases, and 8 bases had no gene match. The CDR3 spells CASSLSGGAREQYF. In DNA form, the CDR3 reads TGTGCCAGCAGTCTGAGCGGGGGGGCACGGGAGCAGTACTTC.

The chain's CDR3 is CASSSLSGTGAYEQYF. Here the CDR3 DNA reads TGTGCCAGCAGCTCCCTCTCCGGGACAGGGGCCTACGAGCAGTACTTC. V and J are TRBV11-2 and TRBJ2-7, with TRBD1 matching over 10 bases. The CDR3 extends over 16 amino acids. Trimming removed 4 bases from V and 2 bases from J; junction bases left unmatched: 8. The germline gives CDR1 SGHAT, CDR2 FQNNGV.

The chain links TRBV3-1 (or the pseudogene TRBV3-2) to TRBJ2-3; D uncertain. With 2 bases removed from V and 5 bases from J, the gap between germline ends came to 11 bases. CDR1 and CDR2 from the germline V gene are LGHDT and YNNKEL (reference sequence). This CDR3 is built from 14 residues. In nucleotides, the CDR3 is TGTGCCAGCAGCCAAAAGAGCTCGGGAGATACGCAGTATTTT. Its translation is CASSQKSSGDTQYF.

V usage is TRBV5-1 and J usage is TRBJ1-1; weak D call: TRBD1 (5 bases). V was clipped by 3 bases and J by 3 bases, with 9 bases between them. Germline V gene data show CDR1 as SGHRS and CDR2 as YFSETQ. The CDR3 length is 13 residues. This CDR3 is CASSSDTYTEAFF. In DNA, the CDR3 is TGCGCCAGCAGCTCGGACACCTACACTGAAGCTTTCTTT.

The chain recombines TRBV10-3 with TRBJ2-3, with 7 nucleotides matching TRBD1. CDR1 is ENHRY, CDR2 SYGVKD, per germline. The trim removed 7 bases at V and 4 bases at J, leaving 8 bases unmatched. This CDR3 is 14 amino acids long. In DNA form, the CDR3 reads TGTGCCATCACCGAAGACAGGGTGGCAGATACGCAGTATTTT. Translating gives CAITEDRVADTQYF.

CDR3 sequence (DNA): TGTGCCAGCCACAAGGGACAGAGCAACACTGAAGCTTTCTTT. Translation: CASHKGQSNTEAFF. This sequence joins TRBV18 and TRBJ1-1; 7 bases are shared with TRBD1. V was pared by 8 bases and J by 2 bases, with 8 bases of the junction left unmatched. CDR1 is KGHSH, CDR2 LQKENI, per germline. The CDR3 has 14 amino acids.

The rearrangement links TRBV3-1 (or the pseudogene TRBV3-2) to TRBJ1-6; 7 nucleotides line up with TRBD1. The trim removed 1 base at V and 7 bases at J, leaving 7 bases unmatched. The germline V gene has CDR1 LGHDT and CDR2 YNNKEL (reference sequence). This CDR3 spans 16 amino acids. This CDR3 reads CASSQVKGAKNSPLHF. CDR3 nucleotide sequence: TGTGCCAGCAGCCAAGTCAAGGGGGCAAAGAATTCACCCCTCCACTTT.

The chain is built from TRBV10-2 and TRBJ1-4, with D perhaps matching TRBD1 (6 bases). Germline V CDR1 and CDR2: WSHSY, SAAADI. The V end was cut by 2 bases, the J end by 3 bases, with 10 bases between. This CDR3 has 15 amino acids. This chain's CDR3 is CASSEGGASNEKLFF. CDR3 in DNA: TGCGCCAGCAGTGAGGGGGGCGCGTCTAATGAAAAACTGTTTTTT.

This chain uses TRBV28 with TRBJ2-7; TRBD1 matches at 7 bases. Germline assignment: CDR1 MDHEN and CDR2 SYDVKM. Trimming took 6 bases from V and 6 from J; bases not matched to a gene: 14. The CDR3 is 15 amino acids. The CDR3 bases are TGTGCCAGCAGCCCTAGAGGGGGCGAGGTTGGCGAGCAGTACTTC. It encodes CASSPRGGEVGEQYF.

This clone was recorded only once. In nucleotides, the CDR3 is TGTGCCAGCACCGACGGAGGACAGCCCCAGCATTTT. This gives the protein CASTDGGQPQHF. This rearrangement joins TRBV2 to TRBJ1-5; the D is unclear. The germline CDR1 and CDR2 sequences are SNHLY and FYNNEI. The CDR3 length is 12 residues. V was cut by 7 bases and J by 7 bases, with 11 bases left in between.

The CDR3 bases are TGCAGCGTTGAATCTTATGAGACCCAGTACTTC. Amino acids: CSVESYETQYF. This chain joins TRBV29-1 and TRBJ2-5; D not resolved. Germline V gives CDR1 SQVTM, CDR2 ANQGSEA. The V gene lost 2 bases and the J gene lost 5 bases, with 6 bases spanning the gap. The CDR3 has 11 residues. Using reference TRBV29-1 and TRBJ2-5 for the parts outside the CDR3, the full variable domain is SAVISQKPSRDICQRGTSLTIQCQVDSQVTMMFWYRQQPGQSLTLIATANQGSEATYESGFVIDKFPISRPNLTFSTLTVSNMSPEDSSIYLCSVESYETQYFGPGTRLLVL.

The chain recombines TRBV5-5 with TRBJ2-3; 7 bases line up with TRBD2. From germline, CDR1 is SGHKS and CDR2 YYEKEE (reference sequence). The length of the CDR3 is 13 residues. The V and J ends lost 10 bases and 5 bases, in that order; junction bases with no gene match: 10. In nucleotides, the CDR3 is TGTGCCGGAAATCCGGGGGGTGAAGATACGCAGTATTTT. Translation gives CAGNPGGEDTQYF.

This chain's CDR3 is CASSETGGRANEKLFF. The CDR3 nucleotides read TGTGCCAGCAGCGAGACAGGGGGCAGGGCTAATGAAAAACTGTTTTTT. The J gene is TRBJ1-4, the V gene TRBV9, with 10 bases fitting TRBD1. The CDR3 has 16 residues. The V gene's germline CDR1 is SGDLS and CDR2 YYNGEE. V lost 3 bases, J lost 3 bases, and 5 bases stayed unmatched.

This clone was counted a single time. This rearrangement joins TRBV4-2 to TRBJ1-4, with 7 bases fitting TRBD1. Looked up from germline, CDR1 is LGHNA and CDR2 is YNFKEQ. V trimming: 1 base; J trimming: 0 bases; junction bases outside the gene matches: 2. There are 16 residues in the CDR3. The CDR3 bases are TGTGCCAGCAGCCAAGGACAGGGACCAACTAATGAAAAACTGTTTTTT. This codes for CASSQGQGPTNEKLFF.

This chain joins TRBV10-3 and TRBJ1-4; unclear D gene. CDR1 and CDR2 from the germline V gene are ENHRY and SYGVKD. This CDR3 has 14 residues. Trimming took off 8 bases at V and 0 bases at J, with 10 bases between the two ends. The CDR3 loop reads CAIREGATNEKLFF. CDR3 nucleotides: TGTGCCATCCGGGAGGGTGCAACTAATGAAAAACTGTTTTTT.

The V and J genes are TRBV5-1 and TRBJ1-1; the D is unclear. The length of the CDR3 is 14 residues. From germline, CDR1 is SGHRS and CDR2 YFSETQ. V dropped 0 bases and J dropped 2 bases, with 8 bases sitting between them. In DNA, the CDR3 is TGCGCCAGCAGCTTGGTCGGACTAAACACTGAAGCTTTCTTT. Translated: CASSLVGLNTEAFF.

The genes are TRBV18 and TRBJ2-7; TRBD2 agrees at 8 bases. Trimming at V came to 0 bases and at J to 2 bases, leaving 3 bases not matched to a gene. The CDR3 sequence is 15 residues long. CDR1 is KGHSH, CDR2 LQKENI, per germline. Here the CDR3 DNA reads TGTGCCAGCTCACCACCGACTAGCGCACCCTACGAGCAGTACTTC. Translation gives CASSPPTSAPYEQYF.

The chain joins TRBV28 to TRBJ2-5, with 10 bases lining up with TRBD2. The CDR3 spans 14 residues. Trimming at V came to 5 bases and at J to 5 bases, leaving 5 bases not matched to a gene. From germline, CDR1 is MDHEN and CDR2 SYDVKM. CDR3 bases: TGTGCCAGCAGTCTCCTAGCGGGAGTGGAGACCCAGTACTTC. Translating gives CASSLLAGVETQYF. Together with reference TRBV28 and TRBJ2-5, the CDR3 gives the full variable domain: DVKVTQSSRYLVKRTGEKVFLECVQDMDHENMFWYRQDPGLGLRLIYFSYDVKMKEKGDIPEGYSVSREKKERFSLILESASTNQTSMYLCASSLLAGVETQYFGPGTRLLVL.

This clone has only one observation. The chain has TRBV5-6 and TRBJ1-2; D not certain. V shed 0 bases and J shed 5 bases, with 5 bases lying between them. Germline CDR1 and CDR2: SGHDT and YYEEEE. CDR3 length: 12 residues. CDR3 in DNA: TGTGCCAGCAGCTTGGCCAGTTATGGCTACACCTTC. This translates into CASSLASYGYTF.

This clone has only one observation. This chain connects TRBV18 to TRBJ1-4; D remains unclear. The length of the CDR3 is 13 residues. Germline lookup yields CDR1 KGHSH and CDR2 LQKENI. Trimming removed 4 bases at V and 8 bases at J, with 11 bases between. This CDR3 reads CASSHSGWEKLFF. The CDR3 DNA follows: TGTGCCAGCTCACACAGCGGGTGGGAAAAACTGTTTTTT. Full variable domain (outside the CDR3, taken from reference TRBV18 and TRBJ1-4): NAGVMQNPRHLVRRRGQEARLRCSPMKGHSHVYWYRQLPEEGLKFMVYLQKENIIDESGMPKERFSAEFPKEGPSILRIQQVVRGDSAAYFCASSHSGWEKLFFGSGTQLSVL.

The CDR3, as DNA: TGTGCCAGCAGCCAAGTACGCCCTCAGGGGTACACTGAAGCTTTCTTT. This translates into CASSQVRPQGYTEAFF. This chain connects TRBV3-1 (or the pseudogene TRBV3-2) to TRBJ1-1; weak D call: TRBD1 (6 bases). CDR1 and CDR2 (germline): LGHDT, YNNKEL (reference sequence). The CDR3 contains 16 residues. The ends were cut back, 1 base at V and 3 bases at J, with 15 bases in the middle.

The V gene is TRBV19, the J gene TRBJ1-2; weak D call: TRBD1 (6 bases). The germline CDR1 and CDR2 sequences are LNHDA and SQIVND (reference sequence). The germline V and J ends were trimmed by 7 bases and 7 bases, with 22 bases remaining between them. The CDR3 totals 15 residues. This chain's CDR3 is CASTDSDPTRGGYTF. CDR3 sequence (DNA): TGTGCCAGTACCGACAGCGACCCAACCAGGGGTGGCTACACCTTC. The whole variable domain, filled in from reference TRBV19 and TRBJ1-2, reads DGGITQSPKYLFRKEGQNVTLSCEQNLNHDAMYWYRQDPGQGLRLIYYSQIVNDFQKGDIAEGYSVSREKKESFPLTVTSAQKNPTAFYLCASTDSDPTRGGYTFGSGTRLTVV.

The chain employs TRBV19 and TRBJ2-7; TRBD1 aligns across 9 bases. The V gene end was trimmed by 8 bases and the J gene end by 6 bases; junction bases not matched to a gene: 11. The CDR3 extends over 14 amino acids. Germline V CDR1 and CDR2: LNHDA, SQIVND (reference sequence). The CDR3 region has the DNA TGTGCCAGTCGTAAGGGACAGGGCTTCGTCGAGCAGTACTTC. Its translation: CASRKGQGFVEQYF.

This clone was seen only a few times. The V gene is TRBV18, the J gene TRBJ1-6; 7 positions match TRBD1. V was clipped by 2 bases and J by 8 bases; unmatched bases: 3. This CDR3 has 14 residues. CDR1 is KGHSH and CDR2 is LQKENI in the germline V gene. This chain's CDR3 is CASSPGGGDSPLHF. CDR3 nucleotides: TGTGCCAGCTCACCAGGAGGGGGCGATTCACCCCTCCACTTT.

This clone was picked up one time. V and J are TRBV6-1 and TRBJ2-3; no definite D call. V lost 0 bases and J lost 6, with 13 bases in between. This CDR3 is built from 15 residues. Germline CDR1 reads MNHNS; CDR2 reads SASEGT. CDR3 DNA sequence: TGTGCCAGCAGTGAAGCGGGCAGGTCTTTGGATACGCAGTATTTT. Translating it yields CASSEAGRSLDTQYF.